Below, 11 T cell receptor beta chains from the same sample are listed, as sequenced in a study of blood T cell repertoires in COVID-19. TCRdb's table, derived via immunoSEQ multiplex PCR, lists solely in-frame clones and lacks some. The table records about 220,000 clones, approximately 90% of them present only once. The sequenced material came from PBMCs or T cells enriched from blood (not recorded which). The source is a woman in her thirties or forties with acute COVID-19.

The count of this clone is one. This chain links TRBV7-2 with TRBJ2-4, with 14 nucleotides matching TRBD2. This CDR3 has 19 amino acids. The germline gives CDR1 SGHTA, CDR2 FQGNSA. Unmatched junction bases numbered 8, after V lost 0 bases and J lost 4 bases. The CDR3 region has the DNA TGTGCCAGCAGCTTAGCGGGACTAGCGGGAGTCGGGGCAAAAAACATTCAGTACTTC. This gives the protein CASSLAGLAGVGAKNIQYF. Supplemented by reference TRBV7-2 and TRBJ2-4, the full variable domain reads GAGVSQSPSNKVTEKGKDVELRCDPISGHTALYWYRQSLGQGLEFLIYFQGNSAPDKSGLPSDRFSAERTGGSVSTLTIQRTQQEDSAVYLCASSLAGLAGVGAKNIQYFGAGTRLSVL.

This rearrangement joins TRBV9 to TRBJ2-1; TRBD1 agrees at 8 bases. Losses at the gene ends were 3 bases for V and 2 bases for J; bases not matched to a gene: 13. Germline V gene lookup returns CDR1 SGDLS and CDR2 YYNGEE. This CDR3 is 18 amino acids long. The CDR3 nucleotides are TGTGCCAGCAGCGACCGTCCGGACAGGGAAACGGCCTACAATGAGCAGTTCTTC. Encoded protein: CASSDRPDRETAYNEQFF.

The rearrangement links TRBV7-9 to TRBJ2-3, with D uncertain. Trimming removed 0 bases from V and 3 bases from J, with 10 bases in between. CDR1 SEHNR and CDR2 FQNEAQ come from the germline V gene (reference sequence). CDR3 length equals 15 residues. The CDR3, as DNA: TGTGCCAGCAGCTTAGCGGGCCATAGGACAGATACGCAGTATTTT. It yields the protein CASSLAGHRTDTQYF. The full variable domain, with the rest looked up from reference TRBV7-9 and TRBJ2-3, is DTGVSQNPRHKITKRGQNVTFRCDPISEHNRLYWYRQTLGQGPEFLTYFQNEAQLEKSRLLSDRFSAERPKGSFSTLEIQRTEQGDSAMYLCASSLAGHRTDTQYFGPGTRLTVL.

The chain links TRBV28 to TRBJ1-4; the D gene is possibly TRBD1 (5 bases). The CDR3 consists of 14 residues. With 3 bases removed from V and 7 bases from J, the gap between germline ends came to 12 bases. Germline assignment: CDR1 MDHEN and CDR2 SYDVKM. The chain's CDR3 is CASSFGGRGEKLFF. CDR3 sequence (DNA): TGTGCCAGCAGTTTTGGGGGGAGGGGTGAAAAACTGTTTTTT.

This chain uses TRBV24-1 with TRBJ2-5; tentative D call: TRBD1 (5 bases). The CDR3 runs to 16 residues. Germline V lookup: CDR1 KGHDR, CDR2 SFDVKD. The germline V and J ends were trimmed by 2 bases and 4 bases, with 16 bases remaining between them. CDR3 nucleotide sequence: TGTGCCACCAGTGATTGGGCAGGGATGGGTCTAGAGACCCAGTACTTC. This gives the protein CATSDWAGMGLETQYF.

The chain is built from TRBV6-5 and TRBJ2-1; 8 positions agree with TRBD2. Unmatched junction bases numbered 5, after V lost 6 bases and J lost 1 base. Germline V gene data show CDR1 as MNHEY and CDR2 as SVGAGI. The CDR3 spans 15 residues. The CDR3 DNA is TGTGCCAGCAGGGCGGGACTAGTGTCCTACAATGAGCAGTTCTTC. Its protein product is CASRAGLVSYNEQFF.

The genes are TRBV5-1 and TRBJ1-2; no firm D call. The CDR3 is 14 residues long. Between the trimmed V and J ends, which lost 0 bases and 2 bases, there was a span of 8 bases. Germline V gene lookup returns CDR1 SGHRS and CDR2 YFSETQ. The CDR3 protein is CASSLAPQNYGYTF. In nucleotides, the CDR3 is TGCGCCAGCAGCTTGGCTCCCCAGAACTATGGCTACACCTTC.

This clone was recorded only once. The chain is built from TRBV7-8 and TRBJ2-7; 9 positions agree with TRBD1. After removal of 1 base from V and 2 bases from J, the junction contained 0 bases not matched to a gene. CDR1 is SGHVS, CDR2 FQNEAQ, per germline. This CDR3 spans 14 amino acids. CDR3: CASSLGTGAYEQYV. The CDR3 coding sequence is TGTGCCAGCAGCTTAGGGACAGGGGCCTACGAGCAGTACGTC.

The V gene is TRBV20-1, the J gene TRBJ2-1; TRBD2 matches at 9 bases. Trimming cost V 3 bases and J 5 bases; bases outside gene matches: 8. CDR1 and CDR2 (germline): DFQATT, SNEGSKA (reference sequence). CDR3 length: 15 residues. The CDR3 nucleotides are TGCAGTGCTAGTCGCGGGAGGGCCGGGAACAATGAGCAGTTCTTC. The encoded protein is CSASRGRAGNNEQFF.

This clone was seen just once. This rearrangement joins TRBV11-2 to TRBJ1-2, with D maybe TRBD1 (5 bases). The CDR3 has 14 residues. V was pared by 4 bases and J by 4 bases, with 13 bases between. The germline CDR1 and CDR2 sequences are SGHAT and FQNNGV. The CDR3 DNA reads TGTGCCAGCAGCTCAAGTCAGGGTGTCTATGGCTACACCTTC. Translating it yields CASSSSQGVYGYTF.

The V gene is TRBV5-1, the J gene TRBJ2-3; TRBD1 matches 9 bases. V lost 3 bases to trimming and J lost 4 bases; unmatched junction nucleotides: 6. Germline V gene lookup returns CDR1 SGHRS and CDR2 YFSETQ. The CDR3 runs to 15 residues. The CDR3 spells CASSWGDREADTQYF. CDR3 in DNA: TGCGCCAGCAGCTGGGGGGACAGGGAAGCAGATACGCAGTATTTT.